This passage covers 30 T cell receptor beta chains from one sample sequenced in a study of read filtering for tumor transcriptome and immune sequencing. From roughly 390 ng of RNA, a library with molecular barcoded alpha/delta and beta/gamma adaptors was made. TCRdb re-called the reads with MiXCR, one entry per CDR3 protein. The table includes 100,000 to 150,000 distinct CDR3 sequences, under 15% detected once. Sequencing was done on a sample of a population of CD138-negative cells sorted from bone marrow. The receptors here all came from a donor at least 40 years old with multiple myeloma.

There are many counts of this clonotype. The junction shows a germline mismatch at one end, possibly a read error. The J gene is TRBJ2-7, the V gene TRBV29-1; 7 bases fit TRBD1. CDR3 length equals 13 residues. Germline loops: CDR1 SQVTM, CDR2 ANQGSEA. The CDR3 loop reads CSVRPPGVTGVDF. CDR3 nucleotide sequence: TGCAGCGTCCGACCCCCAGGGGTTACAGGGGTTGACTTC.

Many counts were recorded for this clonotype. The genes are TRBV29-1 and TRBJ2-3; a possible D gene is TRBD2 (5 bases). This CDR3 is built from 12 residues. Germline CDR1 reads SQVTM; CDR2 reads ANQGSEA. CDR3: CSGDSAADTQYF. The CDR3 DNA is TGCAGTGGCGATTCAGCGGCAGATACGCAGTATTTT.

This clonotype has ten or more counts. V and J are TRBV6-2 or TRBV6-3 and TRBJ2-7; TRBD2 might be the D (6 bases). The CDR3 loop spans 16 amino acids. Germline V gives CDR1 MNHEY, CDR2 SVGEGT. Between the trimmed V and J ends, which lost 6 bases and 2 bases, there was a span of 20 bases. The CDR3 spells CASRPWEAGLAYEQYF. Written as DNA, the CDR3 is TGTGCCAGCAGGCCCTGGGAAGCGGGCTTGGCCTACGAGCAGTACTTC.

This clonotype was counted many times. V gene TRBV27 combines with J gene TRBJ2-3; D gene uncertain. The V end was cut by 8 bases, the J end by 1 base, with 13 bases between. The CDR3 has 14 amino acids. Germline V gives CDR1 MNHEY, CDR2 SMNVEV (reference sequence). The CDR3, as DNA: TGTGCCAGCGGAGACACCCGGGGCACAGATACGCAGTATTTT. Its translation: CASGDTRGTDTQYF.

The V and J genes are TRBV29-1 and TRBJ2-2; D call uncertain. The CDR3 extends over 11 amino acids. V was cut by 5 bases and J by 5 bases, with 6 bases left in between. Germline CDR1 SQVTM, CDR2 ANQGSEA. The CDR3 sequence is CSVSDTGELFF. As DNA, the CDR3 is TGCAGCGTTTCAGATACCGGGGAGCTGTTTTTT.

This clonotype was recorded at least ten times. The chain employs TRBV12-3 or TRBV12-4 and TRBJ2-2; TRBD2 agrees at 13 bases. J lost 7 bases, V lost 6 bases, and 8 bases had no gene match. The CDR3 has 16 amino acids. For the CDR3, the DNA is TGTGCCAGCAGCCGGACTAGCGGGAGTAAGGGCGGGGAGCTGTTTTTT. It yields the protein CASSRTSGSKGGELFF.

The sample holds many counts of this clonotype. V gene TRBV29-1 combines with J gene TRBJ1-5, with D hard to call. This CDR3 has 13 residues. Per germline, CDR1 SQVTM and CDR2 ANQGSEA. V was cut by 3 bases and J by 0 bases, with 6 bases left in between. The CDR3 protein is CSVESDSNQPQHF. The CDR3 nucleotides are TGCAGCGTTGAGAGTGATAGCAATCAGCCCCAGCATTTT.

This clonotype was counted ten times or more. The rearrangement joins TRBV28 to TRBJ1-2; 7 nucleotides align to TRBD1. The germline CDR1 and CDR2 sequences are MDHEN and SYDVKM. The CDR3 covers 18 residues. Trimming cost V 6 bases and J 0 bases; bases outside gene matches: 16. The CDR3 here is CASSLTRERGRTNYGYTF. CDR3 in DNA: TGTGCCAGCAGCTTAACTAGGGAAAGGGGGCGGACTAACTATGGCTACACCTTC.

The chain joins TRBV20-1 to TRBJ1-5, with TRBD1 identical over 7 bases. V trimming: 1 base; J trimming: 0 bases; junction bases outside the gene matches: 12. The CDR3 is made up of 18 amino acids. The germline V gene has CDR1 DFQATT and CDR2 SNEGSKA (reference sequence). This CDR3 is CSARVAPGQPNSNQPQHF. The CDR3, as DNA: TGCAGTGCTAGAGTGGCTCCGGGACAGCCGAATAGCAATCAGCCCCAGCATTTT.

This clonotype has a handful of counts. The CDR3 region has the DNA TGCAGTGCTTACAGGAGAGTCTCCTACGAGCAGTACTTC. Protein sequence: CSAYRRVSYEQYF. The chain carries TRBV20-1 and TRBJ2-7, with D possibly TRBD1 on 5 matching bases. The CDR3 has 13 residues. Trimming stripped 5 bases from V and 0 bases from J, with 11 bases between. CDR1 is DFQATT and CDR2 is SNEGSKA in the germline V gene (reference sequence).

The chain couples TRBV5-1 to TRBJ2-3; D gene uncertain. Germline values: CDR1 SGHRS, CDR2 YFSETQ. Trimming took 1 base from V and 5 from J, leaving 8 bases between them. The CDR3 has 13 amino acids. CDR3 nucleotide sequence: TGCGCCAGCAGCTTGCCCCCGGGAGATACGCAGTATTTT. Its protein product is CASSLPPGDTQYF.

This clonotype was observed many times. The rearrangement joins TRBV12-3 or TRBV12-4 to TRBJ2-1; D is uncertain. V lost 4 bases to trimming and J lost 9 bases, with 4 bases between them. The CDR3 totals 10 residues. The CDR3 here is CASSSGEQFF. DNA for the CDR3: TGTGCCAGCAGTTCCGGTGAGCAGTTCTTC.

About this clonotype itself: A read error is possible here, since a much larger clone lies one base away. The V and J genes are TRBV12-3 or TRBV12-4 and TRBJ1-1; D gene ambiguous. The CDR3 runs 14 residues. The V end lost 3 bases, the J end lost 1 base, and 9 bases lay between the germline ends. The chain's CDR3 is CASSLNTSNTEAFF. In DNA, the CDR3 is TGTGCCAGCAGTTTGAACACATCGAACACTGAAGCTTTCTTT.

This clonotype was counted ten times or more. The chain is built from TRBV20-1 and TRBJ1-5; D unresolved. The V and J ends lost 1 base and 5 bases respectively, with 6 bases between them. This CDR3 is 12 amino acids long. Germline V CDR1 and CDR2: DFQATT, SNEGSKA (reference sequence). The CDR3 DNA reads TGCAGTGCTAGAGTGGATGATCAGCCCCAGCATTTT. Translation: CSARVDDQPQHF.

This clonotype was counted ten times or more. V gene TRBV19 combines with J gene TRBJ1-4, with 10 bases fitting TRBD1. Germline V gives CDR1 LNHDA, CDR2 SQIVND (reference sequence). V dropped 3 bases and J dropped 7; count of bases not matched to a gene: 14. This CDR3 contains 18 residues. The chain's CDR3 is CASSILGQGINLREKLFF. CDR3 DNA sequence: TGTGCCAGTAGTATCCTGGGACAGGGGATTAATCTTCGTGAAAAACTGTTTTTT.

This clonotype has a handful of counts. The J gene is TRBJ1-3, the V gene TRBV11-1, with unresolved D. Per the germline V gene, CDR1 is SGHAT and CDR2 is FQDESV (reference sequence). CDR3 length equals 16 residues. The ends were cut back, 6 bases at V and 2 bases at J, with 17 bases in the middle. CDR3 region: CASSLTLGMAGNTIYF. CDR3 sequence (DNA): TGTGCCAGCAGTCTTACGTTGGGAATGGCTGGAAACACCATATATTTT. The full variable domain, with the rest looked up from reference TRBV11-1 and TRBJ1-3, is EAEVAQSPRYKITEKSQAVAFWCDPISGHATLYWYRQILGQGPELLVQFQDESVVDDSQLPKDRFSAERLKGVDSTLKIQPAELGDSAMYLCASSLTLGMAGNTIYFGEGSWLTVV.

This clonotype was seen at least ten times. CDR3: CSGVGRLYNEQFF. CDR3 in DNA: TGCAGCGGTGTCGGGAGGCTGTACAATGAGCAGTTCTTC. The V gene is TRBV29-1, the J gene TRBJ2-1; 7 bases fit TRBD2. The CDR3 length is 13 residues. CDR1 is SQVTM, CDR2 ANQGSEA, per germline. After removal of 7 bases from V and 4 bases from J, the junction contained 7 bases not matched to a gene.

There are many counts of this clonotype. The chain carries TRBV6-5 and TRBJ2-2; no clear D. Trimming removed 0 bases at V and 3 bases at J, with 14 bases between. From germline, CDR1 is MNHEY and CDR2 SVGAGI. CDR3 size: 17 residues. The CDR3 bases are TGTGCCAGCAGTTACTCGTCTGGGGTCCCCGACACCGGGGAGCTGTTTTTT. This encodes CASSYSSGVPDTGELFF.

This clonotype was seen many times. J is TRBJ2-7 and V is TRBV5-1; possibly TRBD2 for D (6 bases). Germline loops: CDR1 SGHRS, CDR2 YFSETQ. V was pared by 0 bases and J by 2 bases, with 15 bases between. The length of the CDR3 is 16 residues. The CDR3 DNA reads TGCGCCAGCAGCTTGGCCGGGCTAGCGTCTGCCTACGAGCAGTACTTC. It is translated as CASSLAGLASAYEQYF.

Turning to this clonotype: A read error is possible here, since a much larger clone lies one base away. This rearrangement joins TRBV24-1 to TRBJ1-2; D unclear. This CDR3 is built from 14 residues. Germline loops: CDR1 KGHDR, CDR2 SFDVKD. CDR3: CATGDPPRDYGYTF. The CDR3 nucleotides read TGTGCCACCGGTGATCCCCCGAGAGACTATGGCTACACCTTC.

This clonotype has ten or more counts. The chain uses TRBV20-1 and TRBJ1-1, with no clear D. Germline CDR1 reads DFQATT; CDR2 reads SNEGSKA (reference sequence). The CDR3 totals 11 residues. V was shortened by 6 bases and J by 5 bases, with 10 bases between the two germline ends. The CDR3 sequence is CSAHFRTEAFF. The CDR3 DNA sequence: TGCAGTGCCCATTTCCGGACTGAAGCTTTCTTT.

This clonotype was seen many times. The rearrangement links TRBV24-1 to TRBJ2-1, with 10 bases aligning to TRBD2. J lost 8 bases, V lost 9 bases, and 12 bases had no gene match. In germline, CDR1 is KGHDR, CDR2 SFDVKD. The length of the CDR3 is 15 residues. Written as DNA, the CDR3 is TGTGCCACCGGCAGGGGGGCTAGCGGGAGTCATGAGCAGTTCTTC. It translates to CATGRGASGSHEQFF.

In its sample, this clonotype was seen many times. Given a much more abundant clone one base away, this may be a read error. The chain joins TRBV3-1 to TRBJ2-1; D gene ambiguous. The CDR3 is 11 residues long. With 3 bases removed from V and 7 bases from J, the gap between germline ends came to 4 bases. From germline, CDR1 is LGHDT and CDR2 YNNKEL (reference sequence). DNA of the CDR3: TGTGCCAGCAGCCAGGGGAATGAGCAGTTCTTC. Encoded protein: CASSQGNEQFF.

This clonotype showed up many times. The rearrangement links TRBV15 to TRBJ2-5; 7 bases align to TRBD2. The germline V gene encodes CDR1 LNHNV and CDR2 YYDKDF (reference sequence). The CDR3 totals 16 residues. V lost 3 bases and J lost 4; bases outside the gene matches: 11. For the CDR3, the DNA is TGTGCCACCAGCAGGGGAGGGATAATTCGAGGAGAGACCCAGTACTTC. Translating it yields CATSRGGIIRGETQYF. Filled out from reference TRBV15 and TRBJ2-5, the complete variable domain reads DAMVIQNPRYQVTQFGKPVTLSCSQTLNHNVMYWYQQKSSQAPKLLFHYYDKDFNNEADTPDNFQSRRPNTSFCFLDIRSPGLGDTAMYLCATSRGGIIRGETQYFGPGTRLLVL.

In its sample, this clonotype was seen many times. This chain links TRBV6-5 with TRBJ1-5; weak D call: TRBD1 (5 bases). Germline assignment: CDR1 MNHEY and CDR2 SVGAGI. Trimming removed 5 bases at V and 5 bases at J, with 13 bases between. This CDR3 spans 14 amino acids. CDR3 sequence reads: CASSPQGTDQPQHF. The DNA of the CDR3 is TGTGCCAGCAGTCCTCAGGGTACCGATCAGCCCCAGCATTTT.

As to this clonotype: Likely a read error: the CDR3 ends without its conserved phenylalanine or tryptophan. CDR3 nucleotides: TGTGCCAGCAGCTTAGGGGCAGGGATCTCCCTCAAGCAGTACCTC. This encodes CASSLGAGISLKQYL. The chain employs TRBV7-9 and TRBJ2-7; D is possibly TRBD1 (5 bases). The CDR3 is made up of 15 amino acids. CDR1 is SEHNR and CDR2 is FQNEAQ in the germline V gene (reference sequence). V lost 1 base to trimming and J lost 8 bases, with 18 bases between them.

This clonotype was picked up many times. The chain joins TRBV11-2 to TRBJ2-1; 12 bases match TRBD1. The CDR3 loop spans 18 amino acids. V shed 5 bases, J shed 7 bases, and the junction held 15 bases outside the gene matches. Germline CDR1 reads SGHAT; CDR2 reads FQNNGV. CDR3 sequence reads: CASSLGGTGGLFYNEQFF. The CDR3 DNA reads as TGTGCCAGCAGCCTAGGGGGGACAGGGGGCCTCTTTTATAATGAGCAGTTCTTC.

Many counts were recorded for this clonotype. The CDR3 here is CSVHNPGGNSYNEQFF. CDR3 sequence (DNA): TGCAGTGTTCATAACCCGGGGGGGAACTCCTACAATGAGCAGTTCTTC. The rearrangement uses TRBV20-1 and TRBJ2-1; TRBD2 aligns across 8 bases. This CDR3 is 16 amino acids long. CDR1 and CDR2 from the germline V gene are DFQATT and SNEGSKA (reference sequence). Trimming at V came to 7 bases and at J to 0 bases, leaving 11 bases not matched to a gene.

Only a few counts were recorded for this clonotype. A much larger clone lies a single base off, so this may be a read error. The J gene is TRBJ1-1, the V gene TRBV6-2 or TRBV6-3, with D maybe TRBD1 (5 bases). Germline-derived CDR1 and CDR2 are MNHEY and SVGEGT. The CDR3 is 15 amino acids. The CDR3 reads CAGSWDGPQNTEAFF. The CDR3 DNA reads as TGTGCCGGCAGTTGGGACGGTCCCCAGAACACTGAAGCTTTCTTT.

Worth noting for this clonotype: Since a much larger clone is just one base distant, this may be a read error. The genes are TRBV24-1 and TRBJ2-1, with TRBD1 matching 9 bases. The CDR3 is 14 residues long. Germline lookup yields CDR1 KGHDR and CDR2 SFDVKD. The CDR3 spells CAASEPQGAREQFF. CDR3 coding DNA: TGTGCCGCCAGTGAGCCACAGGGGGCTCGTGAGCAGTTCTTC.